The 5 T cell receptor beta chains given below trace back to one sample, sequenced in a study of blood T cell repertoires in COVID-19. Here immunoSEQ multiplex PCR was the method, and the copy in TCRdb shows in-frame clones only, minus some. In the table there are roughly 340,000 clones, more than 70% of which are singletons. The sequencing input was PBMCs or T cells enriched from blood (not recorded which). Receptors were obtained from a man aged 40-55 years in a cohort exposed to, infected with or recovered from COVID-19 (not recorded which).

This chain joins TRBV27 and TRBJ2-1; 12 bases match TRBD2. From germline, CDR1 is MNHEY and CDR2 SMNVEV (reference sequence). V gave up 6 bases and J gave up 6 bases; unmatched junction bases: 3. This CDR3 contains 14 residues. The CDR3 sequence: CASRLGLAGNEQFF. Here the CDR3 DNA reads TGTGCCAGCAGACTGGGACTAGCGGGCAATGAGCAGTTCTTC.

This chain joins TRBV7-2 and TRBJ2-5; TRBD2 matches at 10 bases. In germline, CDR1 is SGHTA, CDR2 FQGNSA. Germline trimming cut 0 bases from V and 2 bases from J; bases unmatched to any gene: 9. The CDR3 length is 18 residues. The CDR3 reads CASSLAASGSFGQETQYF. The CDR3 nucleotides are TGTGCCAGCAGCTTAGCCGCTAGCGGGAGCTTTGGGCAAGAGACCCAGTACTTC.

The rearrangement joins TRBV4-2 to TRBJ1-2; TRBD1 is a possible D gene (5 bases). The CDR3 is made up of 15 amino acids. Trimming cost V 2 bases and J 3 bases, with 13 bases left between them. The V gene's germline CDR1 is LGHNA and CDR2 YNFKEQ. The CDR3 protein is CASSQSPARDYGYTF. The DNA of the CDR3 is TGTGCCAGCAGCCAAAGCCCCGCCAGGGACTATGGCTACACCTTC.

The chain couples TRBV7-8 to TRBJ2-3, with 11 positions matching TRBD2. Trimming removed 1 base from V and 6 bases from J; junction bases left unmatched: 9. The CDR3 covers 17 residues. The germline V gene has CDR1 SGHVS and CDR2 FQNEAQ. The CDR3 DNA follows: TGTGCCAGCAGCTTAGTGGGGCTAGCGGGAGGCTCCGATACGCAGTATTTT. It is translated as CASSLVGLAGGSDTQYF.

The chain joins TRBV2 to TRBJ1-2; TRBD1 aligns across 7 bases. This CDR3 has 14 residues. The V gene's germline CDR1 is SNHLY and CDR2 FYNNEI. V gave up 6 bases and J gave up 5 bases; unmatched junction bases: 9. In DNA, the CDR3 is TGTGCCAGCAGGGGGGACAGAGGAAAGTATGGCTACACCTTC. Translation: CASRGDRGKYGYTF.